The source of this T cell receptor (beta chain) is a study of shared clonotypes between healthy human individuals. Assay used: immunoSEQ multiplex PCR; TCRdb lists only in-frame clones, some missing. The sample records approximately 2.3 million clones, 85% to 95% being singletons. Sequencing used naive CD4+ T cells from PBMCs. This sample's subset: CD45RA+ positively selected. The TCR originated in a man in his late teens or twenties in good health. Some clones in this sample may be carry-over from other donors' samples.

The CDR3 region has the DNA TGCAGCGTTCGCCGGGGTGCTGGCGAAAAACTGTTTTTT. Residues: CSVRRGAGEKLFF. The chain combines TRBV29-1 with TRBJ1-4; D unresolved. Germline CDR1 and CDR2: SQVTM and ANQGSEA. The CDR3 has 13 residues. Deletions cut 5 bases from V and 8 bases from J, with 15 bases between.